The sequence of this T cell receptor (beta chain) was determined in a study of shared clonotypes between healthy human individuals. On the study more broadly: Three CD4 naive, three CD4 memory, two CD8 naive and one CD8 memory plate were used per donor.

In regard to this clone: Its antigen is currently unknown.

Donors included only healthy HIV-negative adults lacking recent acute infections or vaccinations. Study results and limitations: The naive CD4 repertoires of several donors were compared, and approximately 5% of clonotypes were shared. In general, naive subsets displayed greater estimated richness than memory subsets did.

Here immunoSEQ multiplex PCR was the method, and the copy in TCRdb shows in-frame clones only, minus some. Of fewer than 400,000 clones detected, approximately 79% appear once; the ten largest clones hold under 13%. The receptor was isolated from a man aged 25-45 years in good health. The specimen sequenced was memory CD4+ T cells sorted from blood. Subset indicated: CD45RA-negative fraction.

The CDR3, as DNA: TGTGCCAGCAGCTTAGTGAGGGGGCGCGGGAATGAGCAGTTCTTC. As protein: CASSLVRGRGNEQFF. The rearrangement links TRBV11-2 to TRBJ2-1; 7 bases align to TRBD1. V dropped 1 base and J dropped 7; count of bases not matched to a gene: 7. From germline, CDR1 is SGHAT and CDR2 FQNNGV. The CDR3 is 15 residues long.